What follows are 23 T cell receptor beta chains derived from one specimen sequenced in a study of shared clonotypes between healthy human individuals. Sequencing was performed with immunoSEQ multiplex PCR; in TCRdb, only in-frame clones are kept and a portion is missing. This sample yields 2 million to 2.5 million clones, of which more than 85% are seen a single time; under 0.45% belongs to the top ten. Sequences were obtained from naive CD4+ T cells from PBMCs. The subset here: CD45RA+ positively selected. The receptors were sampled from a young man in good health. Some clones in this sample may be carry-over from other donors' samples.

The chain recombines TRBV5-4 with TRBJ1-2; the D gene is possibly TRBD1 (6 bases). The CDR3 runs to 16 residues. V shed 4 bases and J shed 4 bases, with 20 bases lying between them. Germline-derived CDR1 and CDR2 are SGHNT and YYREEE (reference sequence). The CDR3 nucleotides read TGTGCCAGCAGCCCTCGAGCCGCAGGGGTCCCCTATGGCTACACCTTC. It yields the protein CASSPRAAGVPYGYTF.

The chain carries TRBV27 and TRBJ2-3, with D possibly TRBD2 on 5 matching bases. V gave up 0 bases and J gave up 4 bases, with 8 bases separating them. The CDR3 loop spans 14 amino acids. Germline V gene sequence: CDR1 MNHEY, CDR2 SMNVEV (reference sequence). CDR3 amino acids: CASSLSLAADTQYF. CDR3 DNA sequence: TGTGCCAGCAGTTTATCCCTAGCAGCAGATACGCAGTATTTT.

As to this clone: The same CDR3 can be traced to other DNA sequences in this sample. The chain joins TRBV5-1 to TRBJ2-3; D gene unclear. Deletions cut 4 bases from V and 3 bases from J, with 6 bases between. Germline loops: CDR1 SGHRS, CDR2 YFSETQ. The CDR3 sequence is 12 residues long. CDR3 in DNA: TGCGCCAGCAGCGCCCCGACAGATACGCAGTATTTT. Residues: CASSAPTDTQYF.

This clone was observed a few times. This sample includes further DNA sequences coding for the same CDR3. The V gene is TRBV5-1, the J gene TRBJ2-5; 8 nucleotides line up with TRBD2. CDR1 and CDR2 from the germline V gene are SGHRS and YFSETQ. CDR3 length: 15 residues. Trimming removed 0 bases from V and 1 base from J; junction bases left unmatched: 2. The CDR3 loop reads CASSLAGTSQETQYF. In DNA, the CDR3 is TGCGCCAGCAGCTTGGCTGGGACTAGCCAAGAGACCCAGTACTTC. Complete variable domain (other parts from reference TRBV5-1 and TRBJ2-5): KAGVTQTPRYLIKTRGQQVTLSCSPISGHRSVSWYQQTPGQGLQFLFEYFSETQRNKGNFPGRFSGRQFSNSRSEMNVSTLELGDSALYLCASSLAGTSQETQYFGPGTRLLVL.

The V call is TRBV5-1, the J call TRBJ1-4, with 7 bases lining up with TRBD1. CDR1 and CDR2 from the germline V gene are SGHRS and YFSETQ. The CDR3 length is 14 residues. After removal of 4 bases from V and 4 bases from J, the junction contained 4 bases not matched to a gene. The CDR3 protein is CASSRQGLNEKLFF. DNA for the CDR3: TGCGCCAGCAGCAGACAGGGACTTAATGAAAAACTGTTTTTT.

The chain combines TRBV7-2 with TRBJ1-2; 7 bases map to TRBD1. Germline V gene lookup returns CDR1 SGHTA and CDR2 FQGNSA. V dropped 5 bases and J dropped 4; count of bases not matched to a gene: 4. There are 13 residues in the CDR3. In DNA form, the CDR3 reads TGTGCCAGCAGCGGGGGACAGCCCTATGGCTACACCTTC. It yields the protein CASSGGQPYGYTF.

The chain is built from TRBV27 and TRBJ1-1, with 7 bases matching TRBD1. The germline V gene has CDR1 MNHEY and CDR2 SMNVEV (reference sequence). V lost 6 bases and J lost 3; bases outside the gene matches: 7. The CDR3 length is 14 residues. CDR3 sequence (DNA): TGTGCCAGCAGGACCCAGACAGGGTACACTGAAGCTTTCTTT. Translating gives CASRTQTGYTEAFF.

To note about this clone: At the DNA level, this CDR3 is encoded by other sequences in the same sample as well. The chain carries TRBV5-1 and TRBJ1-5; tentatively, D is TRBD1 (5 bases). Looked up from germline, CDR1 is SGHRS and CDR2 is YFSETQ. The ends were cut back, 5 bases at V and 3 bases at J, with 15 bases in the middle. The CDR3 runs to 15 residues. Here the CDR3 reads CASSLEGLDNQPQHF. DNA of the CDR3: TGCGCCAGCAGTTTAGAGGGGCTGGACAATCAGCCCCAGCATTTT.

The chain recombines TRBV2 with TRBJ2-1, with 10 bases identical to TRBD1. The CDR3 is 13 residues long. CDR1 SNHLY and CDR2 FYNNEI come from the germline V gene. Trimming removed 6 bases from V and 9 bases from J; junction bases left unmatched: 5. The CDR3 nucleotides are TGTGCCAGCAGGTTGACAGGGGGCGGTGAGCAGTTCTTC. It encodes CASRLTGGGEQFF.

The V gene is TRBV5-6, the J gene TRBJ2-5; D unresolved. Germline lookup yields CDR1 SGHDT and CDR2 YYEEEE. V lost 4 bases and J 6 bases, leaving 10 bases between the germline ends. This CDR3 contains 12 residues. The CDR3 bases are TGTGCCAGCAGCGAGCAGAGGAAGACCCAGTACTTC. This gives the protein CASSEQRKTQYF.

For the CDR3, the DNA is TGCAGGGGAGGGGGAAACACTGAAGCTTTCTTT. Encoded protein: CRGGGNTEAFF. This rearrangement joins TRBV20-1 to TRBJ1-1, with a tentative D call TRBD1 (6 bases). This CDR3 has 11 amino acids. The germline gives CDR1 DFQATT, CDR2 SNEGSKA (reference sequence).

The chain employs TRBV14 and TRBJ2-5, with 11 bases fitting TRBD1. There are 18 residues in the CDR3. Unmatched junction bases numbered 15, after V lost 4 bases and J lost 5 bases. The germline gives CDR1 SGHDN, CDR2 FVKESK. In DNA, the CDR3 is TGTGCCAGCAGCCCCTGGACAGGGGGCGACCTGCACAGGGAGACCCAGTACTTC. This gives the protein CASSPWTGGDLHRETQYF.

V is TRBV19 and J is TRBJ1-5, with D unclear. Trimming removed 3 bases at V and 3 bases at J, with 12 bases between. Germline V gene sequence: CDR1 LNHDA, CDR2 SQIVND (reference sequence). CDR3 size: 15 residues. The CDR3 reads CASSISSLFNQPQHF. DNA of the CDR3: TGTGCCAGTAGTATTTCCAGCCTCTTCAATCAGCCCCAGCATTTT.

The V call is TRBV7-2, the J call TRBJ2-3; D is possibly TRBD1 (6 bases). The CDR3 totals 16 residues. Between the trimmed V and J ends, which lost 4 bases and 0 bases, there was a span of 14 bases. CDR1 and CDR2 (germline): SGHTA, FQGNSA. The CDR3 DNA reads as TGTGCCAGCAGCTCATCCGGGACACTGAGCACAGATACGCAGTATTTT. Amino acid sequence: CASSSSGTLSTDTQYF.

J is TRBJ1-3 and V is TRBV28, with TRBD1 as a possible D gene (6 bases). V was cut by 5 bases and J by 0 bases, with 11 bases left in between. Germline CDR1 reads MDHEN; CDR2 reads SYDVKM. There are 15 residues in the CDR3. The CDR3 is CASSLTGFSGNTIYF. The CDR3, as DNA: TGTGCCAGCAGTCTAACAGGGTTCTCTGGAAACACCATATATTTT.

The chain couples TRBV11-3 to TRBJ2-1, with TRBD1 identical over 9 bases. Trimming took 5 bases from V and 8 from J; bases not matched to a gene: 10. This CDR3 has 15 amino acids. Germline CDR1 reads SGHNT; CDR2 reads YENEEA. The CDR3: CASSPAGDRVYEQFF. Here the CDR3 DNA reads TGTGCCAGCAGCCCCGCAGGGGACAGGGTATATGAGCAGTTCTTC.

With respect to this clone: The same CDR3 also results from other DNA sequences found in this sample. The chain employs TRBV5-1 and TRBJ1-4; D gene uncertain. Germline CDR1 and CDR2: SGHRS and YFSETQ. V was trimmed by 1 base and J by 0 bases, leaving 4 bases between them. This CDR3 is built from 14 residues. The DNA for the CDR3 is TGCGCCAGCAGCTTGCGGGCAACTAATGAAAAACTGTTTTTT. Protein: CASSLRATNEKLFF.

The rearrangement links TRBV6-1 to TRBJ1-1; D call uncertain. Germline CDR1 and CDR2: MNHNS and SASEGT. Trimming shortened V by 9 bases and J by 4 bases, and 9 bases separated the two germline ends. The CDR3 is made up of 11 amino acids. CDR3 in amino acids: CASKESTEAFF. In DNA form, the CDR3 reads TGTGCCAGTAAAGAGAGCACTGAAGCTTTCTTT.

The chain recombines TRBV29-1 with TRBJ1-2; 10 bases align to TRBD1. The germline V gene encodes CDR1 SQVTM and CDR2 ANQGSEA. V lost 4 bases, J lost 0 bases, and 5 bases stayed unmatched. The CDR3 is made up of 15 amino acids. The CDR3 sequence: CSVGGTGDTNYGYTF. CDR3 nucleotides: TGCAGCGTTGGGGGGACAGGGGATACTAACTATGGCTACACCTTC. The full variable domain, its missing parts supplied by reference TRBV29-1 and TRBJ1-2, is SAVISQKPSRDICQRGTSLTIQCQVDSQVTMMFWYRQQPGQSLTLIATANQGSEATYESGFVIDKFPISRPNLTFSTLTVSNMSPEDSSIYLCSVGGTGDTNYGYTFGSGTRLTVV.

V usage is TRBV7-8 and J usage is TRBJ2-7; the D gene is possibly TRBD1 (5 bases). V lost 8 bases, J lost 3 bases, and 11 bases lay in between. The CDR3 loop spans 12 amino acids. Germline loops: CDR1 SGHVS, CDR2 FQNEAQ. Here the CDR3 DNA reads TGTGCCAGCTCCAGGGCGTACTACGAGCAGTACTTC. Translated: CASSRAYYEQYF.

As to this clone: Other DNA sequences in this specimen translate into the identical CDR3. V gene TRBV5-1 combines with J gene TRBJ2-3, with unresolved D. This CDR3 contains 14 residues. Germline V gene sequence: CDR1 SGHRS, CDR2 YFSETQ. V lost 2 bases, J lost 0 bases, and 7 bases lay in between. The CDR3 DNA follows: TGCGCCAGCAGCTTAAGCAGTAGCACAGATACGCAGTATTTT. Protein product: CASSLSSSTDTQYF.

The chain employs TRBV4-2 and TRBJ2-3; no clear D gene. The CDR3 has 14 amino acids. Germline assignment: CDR1 LGHNA and CDR2 YNFKEQ. Trimming removed 0 bases at V and 5 bases at J, with 9 bases between. CDR3 in DNA: TGTGCCAGCAGCCAAGATGGGATTCAAGATACGCAGTATTTT. Translated: CASSQDGIQDTQYF.

This rearrangement joins TRBV7-9 to TRBJ1-1; D gene uncertain. Trimming left V 4 bases short and J 3 bases short, with 12 bases between. Looked up from germline, CDR1 is SEHNR and CDR2 is FQNEAQ (reference sequence). This CDR3 comprises 14 residues. CDR3 loop: CASSSTRGYTEAFF. CDR3 sequence (DNA): TGTGCCAGCAGCTCCACAAGAGGGTACACTGAAGCTTTCTTT. Complete variable domain (other parts from reference TRBV7-9 and TRBJ1-1): DTGVSQNPRHKITKRGQNVTFRCDPISEHNRLYWYRQTLGQGPEFLTYFQNEAQLEKSRLLSDRFSAERPKGSFSTLEIQRTEQGDSAMYLCASSSTRGYTEAFFGQGTRLTVV.